The present T cell receptor beta chain was sequenced within a study of patients and donors after allogeneic stem cell transplantation. The germline V gene has CDR1 SEHNR and CDR2 FQNEAQ (reference sequence). The CDR3 sequence is 13 residues long. The germline V and J ends were trimmed by 1 base and 6 bases, with 7 bases remaining between them. TCRdb independently ran MiXCR on the RT-PCR reads; one entry per CDR3 protein. This table has about 400,000 distinct CDR3 sequences, 16% appearing once. The table lists this clonotype with a few counts. The chain combines TRBV7-9 with TRBJ2-1; no clear D gene. The receptor was derived from a human donor who was either an allogeneic HSCT recipient or a stem cell or donor lymphocyte infusion donor (not recorded which). It is not recorded whose cells these are; they may come from a transplant donor. Sequences were obtained from blood, either unsorted or a sorted T cell fraction (not recorded which). Here the CDR3 reads CASSLVRPNEQFF. Here the CDR3 DNA reads TGTGCCAGCAGCTTAGTCAGACCCAATGAGCAGTTCTTC. Drawing the rest from reference TRBV7-9 and TRBJ2-1, the complete variable domain is DTGVSQNPRHKITKRGQNVTFRCDPISEHNRLYWYRQTLGQGPEFLTYFQNEAQLEKSRLLSDRFSAERPKGSFSTLEIQRTEQGDSAMYLCASSLVRPNEQFFGPGTRLTVL.